This T cell receptor (beta chain) was observed in a study of tumor and adjacent non-tumor tissue in lung cancer. Turning to the study itself: The patients, 10 men and 5 women, were roughly 30 to 80 with stage I to III disease.

From germline, CDR1 is SGHDT and CDR2 YYEEEE. The length of the CDR3 is 13 residues. In the case of this clonotype: Antigen: not known.

Three rounds of nested PCR, following a modified ARM-PCR protocol, produced the TCRbeta library. TCRdb reprocessed the multiplex PCR reads via MiXCR and lists one record per CDR3 protein. The profile shows around 80,000 distinct CDR3 sequences, 80% to 90% of them singletons. No cell sorting was done before RNA was extracted from the tissue. The normal lung tissue was taken more than 3 cm from the tumor edge. Overall study results and limits: Compared with tumor, normal lung showed significantly lower TCR diversity. Normal lung showed higher cumulative top 100 clone frequency than tumor.

The chain links TRBV5-6 to TRBJ2-7; TRBD1 is a possible D gene (6 bases). The TCR comes from a man in his 60s with non-small cell lung cancer. Sequenced input: distant non-tumor lung tissue. CDR3 DNA sequence: TGTATCTGCAGCTGGGACAACAATTACGAGCAGTACTTC. Its protein product is CICSWDNNYEQYF.